This T cell receptor beta chain came from a study of human T cells and chemical hapten exposure (dated by TCRdb to about 2021). Some background on the complete study: Libraries were combined into a pool for sequencing, and differences in TCR yield between samples came mainly from small differences in library volumes within the pool. Peripheral blood TCR repertoire changes were tracked in vivo in alopecia patients during primary and secondary sensitization to the hapten diphenylcyclopropenone (DPC). For every blood RNA sample, sequencing covered both the TCR alpha and TCR beta chains. The paper's findings and limits, for the study overall: After repeated subsampling, the strength of the expansion versus patch-test correlation and the threshold at which it became significant changed. No change with DPC sensitization was found in the number of TCRs above 1 in 1000 frequency, and no evidence of global repertoire structure alterations was found.

Total RNA was extracted from unfractionated whole blood that had been collected in Tempus Blood RNA tubes. About five healthy volunteers acted as controls for TCR sequencing and had blood drawn at day 0, 2 weeks and 6 weeks. V loses 7 bases, J loses 6 bases, and the germline ends lie 11 bases apart. The CDR3 numbers 13 residues from cysteine through phenylalanine. CDR3 DNA only is kept here, 39 bases in frame from base 1. From a lookup of the germline V gene, CDR1 and CDR2 are KGHDR and SFDVKD. This clonotype was seen ten or more times. The antigen it binds to is not known. Base qualities are not at hand, and no much larger clone is one base apart. Libraries were made using 5' RACE. Sequencing took place on an Illumina MiSeq. During library preparation, unique molecular identifiers were attached to individual cDNA molecules so that TCRs could be counted in a quantitative, reproducible way. Per the source publication's procedure: A median of around 100,000 TCRs per sample was observed, with a range of roughly 23,224 to 750,000. V, J and CDR3 annotation of the TCR reads was carried out using the Decombinator software suite. For PS versus PT1 abundance plots, all samples were subsampled to the same number of TCRs (28,000). Expanded TCRs were defined as absent before sensitization and observed at least eight times at the 2-week time point. Starting from the raw public reads, TCRdb applied fastp trimming at Q25, assembled clones with MiXCR and retained in-frame beta chains. Rows are combined by CDR3 protein, so each entry shows the most common genes and DNA. In this record, the V and J calls reflect TCRdb's handling and not the investigators' own analysis. The sample data list 130,000 or so distinct CDR3 sequences, and around 4% of these were observed just once. Around 1.4% of the sample goes to the ten largest clones.

This TCR derives from a female donor in good health. This chain joins TRBV24-1 to TRBJ1-4; TRBD1 is perhaps the D gene, given 5 matching bases. DNA sequence: TGTGCCACCAGCAGGGACGTGCATGAAAAACTGTTTTTT. Its coded protein is CATSRDVHEKLFF.